This record covers a single T cell receptor beta chain. Its target is not known. TCRdb's table, derived via immunoSEQ multiplex PCR, lists solely in-frame clones and lacks some. The sample lists approximately 500,000 clones; approximately 79% were seen once. The sample is drawn from a study of shared clonotypes between healthy human individuals. Study details: A couple of women and a few men aged 18 to 49 made up the donors.

Participating donors were healthy, HIV-negative adults free of recent acute infections or vaccinations. Among the donors, all were Caucasian adults who lived in Nashville, Tennessee. Trimming removed 7 bases at V and 2 bases at J, with 8 bases between. Germline CDR1 DFQATT, CDR2 SNEGSKA (reference sequence). The CDR3 is made up of 11 amino acids. General study points: Genetic and exposure-history diversity was limited by the small donor number.

The clonotype comes from a woman aged 40 to 50 in good health. Some clones in this sample may be carry-over from other donors' samples. The sample was PBMCs. The V call is TRBV20-1, the J call TRBJ2-5, with D unresolved. CDR3 in amino acids: CSELLQETQYF. Here the CDR3 DNA reads TGCAGTGAGCTGTTACAAGAGACCCAGTACTTC.